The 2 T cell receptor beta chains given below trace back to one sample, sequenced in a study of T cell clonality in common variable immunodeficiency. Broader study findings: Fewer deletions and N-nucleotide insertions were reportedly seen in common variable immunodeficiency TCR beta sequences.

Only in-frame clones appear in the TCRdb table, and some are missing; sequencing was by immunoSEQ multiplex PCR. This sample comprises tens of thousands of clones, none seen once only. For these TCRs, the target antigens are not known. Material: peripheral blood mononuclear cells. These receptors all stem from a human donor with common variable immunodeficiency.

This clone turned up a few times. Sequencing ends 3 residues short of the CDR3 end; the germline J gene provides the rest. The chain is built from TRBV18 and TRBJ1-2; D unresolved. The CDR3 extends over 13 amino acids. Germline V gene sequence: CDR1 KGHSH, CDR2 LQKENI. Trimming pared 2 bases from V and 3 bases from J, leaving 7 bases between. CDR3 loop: CASSPGSYYGYTF. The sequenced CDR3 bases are TGTGCCAGCTCACCAGGCTCATACTATGGC.

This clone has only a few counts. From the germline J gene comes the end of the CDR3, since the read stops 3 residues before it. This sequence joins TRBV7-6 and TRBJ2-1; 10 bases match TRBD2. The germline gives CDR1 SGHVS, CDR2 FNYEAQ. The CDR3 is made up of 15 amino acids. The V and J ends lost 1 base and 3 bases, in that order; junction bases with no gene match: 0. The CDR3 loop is CASSLVAGGYNEQFF. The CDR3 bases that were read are TGTGCCAGCAGCTTAGTAGCGGGAGGCTACAATGAG. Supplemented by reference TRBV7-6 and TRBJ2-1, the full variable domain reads GAGVSQSPRYKVTKRGQDVALRCDPISGHVSLYWYRQALGQGPEFLTYFNYEAQQDKSGLPNDRFSAERPEGSISTLTIQRTEQRDSAMYRCASSLVAGGYNEQFFGPGTRLTVL.